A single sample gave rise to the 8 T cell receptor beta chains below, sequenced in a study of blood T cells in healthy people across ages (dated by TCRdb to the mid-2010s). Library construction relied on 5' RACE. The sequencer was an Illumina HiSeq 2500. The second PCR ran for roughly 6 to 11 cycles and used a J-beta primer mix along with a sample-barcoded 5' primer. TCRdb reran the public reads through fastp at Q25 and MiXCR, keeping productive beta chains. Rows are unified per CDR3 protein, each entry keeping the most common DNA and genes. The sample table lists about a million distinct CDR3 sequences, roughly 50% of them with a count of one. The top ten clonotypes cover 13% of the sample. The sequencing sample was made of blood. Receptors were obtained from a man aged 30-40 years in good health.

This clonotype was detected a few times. CDR3 DNA sequence: TGCGCCAGCAGCCAGGTGGCTAGCGGTAACCAAGATACGCAGTATTTT. It translates to CASSQVASGNQDTQYF. J is TRBJ2-3 and V is TRBV4-1, with 7 bases aligning to TRBD2. The germline V gene has CDR1 MGHRA and CDR2 YSYEKL. The ends lost 3 bases at V and 5 bases at J; junction bases unmatched: 11. This CDR3 has 16 amino acids.

The CDR3 DNA reads as TGCAGCGCCACAGGGTGGGGAGAGACCCAGTACTTC. Its protein is CSATGWGETQYF. This sequence joins TRBV29-1 and TRBJ2-5; weak D call: TRBD1 (6 bases). Between the trimmed V and J ends, which lost 7 bases and 4 bases, there was a span of 13 bases. Germline V gene lookup returns CDR1 SQVTM and CDR2 ANQGSEA. This CDR3 contains 12 residues.

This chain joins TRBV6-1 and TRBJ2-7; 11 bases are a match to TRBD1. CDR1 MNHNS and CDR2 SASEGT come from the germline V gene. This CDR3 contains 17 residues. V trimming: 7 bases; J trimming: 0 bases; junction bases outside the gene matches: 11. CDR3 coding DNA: TGTGCCAGCACTGGACAGGGGGCAGGATGGAGCTCCTACGAGCAGTACTTC. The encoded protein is CASTGQGAGWSSYEQYF.

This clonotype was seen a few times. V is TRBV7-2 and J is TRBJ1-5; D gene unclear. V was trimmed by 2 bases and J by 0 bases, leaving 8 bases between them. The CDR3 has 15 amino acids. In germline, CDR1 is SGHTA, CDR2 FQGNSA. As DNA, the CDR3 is TGTGCCAGCAGCTTATTTACGGCTAGCAATCAGCCCCAGCATTTT. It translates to CASSLFTASNQPQHF.

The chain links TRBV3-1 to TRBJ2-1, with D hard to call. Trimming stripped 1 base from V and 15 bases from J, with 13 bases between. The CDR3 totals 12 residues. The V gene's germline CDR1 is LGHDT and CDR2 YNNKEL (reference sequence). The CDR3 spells CASSQGRAPRFF. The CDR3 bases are TGTGCCAGCAGCCAAGGCCGGGCGCCACGGTTCTTC.

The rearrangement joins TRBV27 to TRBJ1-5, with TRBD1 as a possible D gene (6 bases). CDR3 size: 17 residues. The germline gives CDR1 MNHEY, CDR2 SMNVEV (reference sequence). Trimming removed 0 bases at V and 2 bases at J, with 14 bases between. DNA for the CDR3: TGTGCCAGCAGTTTATCGGAGGCAGGGGCCTGCAATCAGCCCCAGCATTTT. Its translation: CASSLSEAGACNQPQHF.

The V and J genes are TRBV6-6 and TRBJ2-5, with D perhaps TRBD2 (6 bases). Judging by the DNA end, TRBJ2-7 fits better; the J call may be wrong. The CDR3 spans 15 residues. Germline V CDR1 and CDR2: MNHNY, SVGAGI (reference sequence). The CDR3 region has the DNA TGTGCCAGCAGTTACTCGGACACCCGGGGGAACGAGCAGTACTTC. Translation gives CASSYSDTRGNEQYF.

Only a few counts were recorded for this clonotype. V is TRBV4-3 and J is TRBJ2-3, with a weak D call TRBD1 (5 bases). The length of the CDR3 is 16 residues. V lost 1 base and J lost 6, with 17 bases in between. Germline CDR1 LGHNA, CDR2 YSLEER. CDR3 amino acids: CASSQVPERGSDTQYF. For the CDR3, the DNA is TGCGCCAGCAGCCAAGTACCGGAAAGGGGAAGTGATACGCAGTATTTT.